The following is a T cell receptor beta chain sequence with its context. Produced via immunoSEQ multiplex PCR; TCRdb's table is partial and in-frame only. The sample has about 45,000 clones, approximately 90% seen once. These data come from a study of T cell changes during pregnancy in multiple sclerosis. Per germline, CDR1 SEHNR and CDR2 FQNEAQ (reference sequence). CDR3 length equals 16 residues. Losses at the gene ends were 1 base for V and 4 bases for J; bases not matched to a gene: 4. The rearrangement links TRBV7-9 to TRBJ1-6; 7 positions agree with TRBD1. The sequences come from CD4+ T cells from peripheral blood mononuclear cells, collected in the third trimester of pregnancy. The sequence was collected from a female donor with multiple sclerosis, enrolled in a pregnancy study. The CDR3 here is CASSLETGQYNSPLHF. The CDR3 coding sequence is TGTGCCAGCAGCTTAGAAACGGGACAGTATAATTCACCCCTCCACTTT.